This T cell receptor (beta chain) stems from a study of post-analysis software for immune sequencing data. Study background: Secondary progressive, relapsing-remitting and progressive-relapsing multiple sclerosis were among the included disease courses.

Study findings and constraints: Four or five TRBV segments, including TRBV5-6, TRBV5-1 and TRBV20-1, were more frequent in patients than controls. Normalized Chao1 diversity was significantly lower in multiple sclerosis patients than in controls.

The CDR3 is made up of 12 amino acids. The V and J ends lost 3 bases and 0 bases respectively, with 4 bases between them. Germline lookup yields CDR1 SGHDT and CDR2 YYEEEE. Unique molecular identifiers featured in each of the TCR beta cDNA libraries. Yield was roughly 0.5 million cDNA molecules from roughly 0.93 to 9.6 million T cells. In TCRdb, the PCR reads were re-called with MiXCR into one record per CDR3 protein. The sample gives roughly 800,000 distinct CDR3 sequences, about 57% of which show up once; roughly 4.4% is in the top ten. This clonotype was seen at least ten times. The antigen is not known.

The receptor comes from a girl aged 10-17 years with multiple sclerosis. This chain connects TRBV5-6 to TRBJ2-7; D ambiguous. Material: blood. The CDR3 loop reads CASSSLSYEQYF. CDR3 nucleotide sequence: TGTGCCAGCAGCTCCCTCTCCTACGAGCAGTACTTC.